This TCR beta chain emerged from a study of T cells in Graves' hyperthyroidism and ophthalmopathy. Germline loops: CDR1 GTSNPN, CDR2 SVGIG (reference sequence). The length of the CDR3 is 14 residues. Trimming pared 1 base from V and 8 bases from J, leaving 17 bases between. What was amplified from RNA transcripts were TCR beta CDR3 regions. Primed by the HTBI set, a first-round RT-PCR was run on the TCR CDR3. TCRdb re-derived calls from the multiplex PCR reads in MiXCR, one entry per CDR3 protein. The sample yields some 600,000 distinct CDR3 sequences, roughly 14% seen once. The sample holds many counts of this clonotype. Newly diagnosed hyperthyroidism, duration under 2 months, in patients aged 18 to 65. For the diagnoses, clinical symptoms, serum thyroxine and TRAb, thyroid ultrasound and orbital computed tomography were used. The PBMCs had their origin in less than 13 ml of fresh peripheral blood.

V usage is TRBV30 and J usage is TRBJ1-1, with unresolved D. The material sequenced was blood. This clonotype was obtained from a woman aged 30 to 39 with Graves' hyperthyroidism that later progressed to Graves' ophthalmopathy. CDR3 coding DNA: TGTGCCTGGAGTGCCAGCCCAACCCTACCGGAAGCTTTCTTT. This encodes CAWSASPTLPEAFF. Based on the CDR3 plus reference TRBV30 and TRBJ1-1, the full variable domain is SQTIHQWPATLVQPVGSPLSLECTVEGTSNPNLYWYRQAAGRGLQLLFYSVGIGQISSEVPQNLSASRPQDRQFILSSKKLLLSDSGFYLCAWSASPTLPEAFFGQGTRLTVV.